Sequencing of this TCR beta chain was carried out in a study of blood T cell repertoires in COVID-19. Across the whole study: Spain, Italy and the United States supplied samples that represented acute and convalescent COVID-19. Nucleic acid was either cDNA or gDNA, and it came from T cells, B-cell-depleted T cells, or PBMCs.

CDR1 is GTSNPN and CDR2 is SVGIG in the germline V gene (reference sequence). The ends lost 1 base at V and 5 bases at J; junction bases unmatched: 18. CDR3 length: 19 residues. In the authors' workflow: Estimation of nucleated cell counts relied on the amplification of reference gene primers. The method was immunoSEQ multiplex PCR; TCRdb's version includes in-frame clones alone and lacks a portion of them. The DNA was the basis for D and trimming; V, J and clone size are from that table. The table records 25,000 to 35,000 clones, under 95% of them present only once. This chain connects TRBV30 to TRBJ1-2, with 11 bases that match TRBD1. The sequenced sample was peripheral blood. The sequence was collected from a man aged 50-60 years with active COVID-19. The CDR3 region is CAWSASPGTGGTSRYGYTF. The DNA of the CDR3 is TGTGCCTGGAGTGCATCCCCCGGGACAGGGGGGACCTCTCGTTATGGCTACACCTTC.